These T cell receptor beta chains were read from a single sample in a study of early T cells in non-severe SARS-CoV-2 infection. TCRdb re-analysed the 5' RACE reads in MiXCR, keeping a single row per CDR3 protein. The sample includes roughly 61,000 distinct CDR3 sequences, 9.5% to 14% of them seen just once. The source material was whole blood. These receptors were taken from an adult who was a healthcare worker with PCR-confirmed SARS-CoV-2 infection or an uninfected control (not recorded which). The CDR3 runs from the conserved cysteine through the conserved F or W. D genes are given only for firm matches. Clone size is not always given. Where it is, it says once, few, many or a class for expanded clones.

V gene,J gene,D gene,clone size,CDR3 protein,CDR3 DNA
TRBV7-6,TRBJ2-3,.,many,CASTSGAPGADTQYF,TGTGCCAGCACCTCTGGGGCCCCGGGGGCAGATACGCAGTATTTT
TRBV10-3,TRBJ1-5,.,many,CAIGSGVGQPQHF,TGTGCCATCGGTTCGGGGGTGGGGCAGCCCCAGCATTTT
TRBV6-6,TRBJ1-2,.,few,CASRGTDRPLAGYTF,TGTGCCAGCAGGGGAACTGACAGGCCCTTAGCCGGCTACACCTTC
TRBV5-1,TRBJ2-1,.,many,CASSLDGAARQQFF,TGCGCCAGCAGCTTGGATGGGGCAGCCCGCCAGCAGTTCTTC
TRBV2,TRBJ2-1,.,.,CASSNNEQFF,TGTGCCAGCAGCAACAATGAGCAGTTCTTC
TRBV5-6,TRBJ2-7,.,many,CASSLLSGTGTYEQYF,TGTGCCAGCAGCTTACTATCCGGGACGGGAACCTACGAGCAGTACTTC
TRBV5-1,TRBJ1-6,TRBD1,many,CASSATGTGGWSPLHF,TGCGCCAGCAGCGCAACCGGGACAGGGGGTTGGTCACCCCTCCACTTT
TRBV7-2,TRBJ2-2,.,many,CASSFRNTGELFF,TGTGCCAGCAGCTTTCGAAACACCGGGGAGCTGTTTTTT
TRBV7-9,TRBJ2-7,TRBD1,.,CASITTGQTYEQYF,TGTGCCAGCATCACGACAGGGCAGACCTACGAGCAGTACTTC
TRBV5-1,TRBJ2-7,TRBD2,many,CASSLELASYEQYF,TGCGCCAGCAGCTTGGAACTAGCGTCGTACGAGCAGTACTTC
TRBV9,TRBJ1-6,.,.,CASSVGPQSPLHF,TGTGCCAGCAGCGTAGGTCCGCAATCACCCCTCCACTTT
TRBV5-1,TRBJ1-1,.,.,CASSLGRTNTEAFF,TGCGCCAGCAGCTTAGGACGGACGAACACTGAAGCTTTCTTT
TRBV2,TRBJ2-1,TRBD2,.,CASRRGDSYNEQFF,TGTGCCAGCCGGCGGGGGGACTCCTACAATGAGCAGTTCTTC
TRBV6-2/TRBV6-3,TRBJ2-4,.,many,CASSYAAGRVLLAKNIQYF,TGTGCCAGCAGTTACGCGGCGGGGCGGGTTTTATTAGCCAAAAACATTCAGTACTTC
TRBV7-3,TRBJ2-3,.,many,CASVVMRAGTDTQYF,TGTGCCAGCGTAGTGATGAGAGCGGGCACAGATACGCAGTATTTT
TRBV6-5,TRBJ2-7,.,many,CASRGRPRYEQYF,TGTGCCAGCAGGGGGAGGCCACGATACGAGCAGTACTTC
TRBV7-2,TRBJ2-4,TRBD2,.,CAGSLRASGGVAKNIQYF,TGTGCCGGCAGCTTACGGGCTAGCGGGGGAGTAGCCAAAAACATTCAGTACTTC
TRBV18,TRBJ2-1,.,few,CASSIGLGDQFF,TGTGCCAGCTCAATAGGGCTAGGGGATCAGTTCTTC
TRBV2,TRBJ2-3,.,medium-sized,CASNGQFTDTQYF,TGTGCCAGCAATGGACAGTTCACAGATACGCAGTATTTT
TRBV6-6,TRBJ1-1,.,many,CASSPQRQVAFF,TGTGCCAGCAGTCCCCAAAGACAGGTGGCTTTCTTT
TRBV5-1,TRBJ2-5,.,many,CASSLGPYRGTQETQYF,TGCGCCAGCAGCTTGGGACCATACCGGGGGACCCAAGAGACCCAGTACTTC
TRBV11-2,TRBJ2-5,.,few,CASSKYRETQYF,TGTGCCAGCAGCAAATACCGGGAGACCCAGTACTTC
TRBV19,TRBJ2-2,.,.,CASSIRRTHTGELFF,TGTGCCAGTAGTATAAGGCGGACTCACACCGGGGAGCTGTTTTTT
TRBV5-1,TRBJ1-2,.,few,CASSLGTYGYTF,TGCGCCAGCAGCTTGGGGACATATGGCTACACCTTC
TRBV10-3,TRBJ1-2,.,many,CAISRSGNYGYTF,TGTGCCATCAGCAGGTCCGGTAACTATGGCTACACCTTC
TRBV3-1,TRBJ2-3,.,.,CASSQRGRMVSDTQYF,TGTGCCAGCAGCCAAAGGGGGAGAATGGTATCCGATACGCAGTATTTT
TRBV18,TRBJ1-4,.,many,CASSLNEKLFF,TGTGCCAGCTCACTAAATGAAAAACTGTTTTTT
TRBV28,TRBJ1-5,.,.,CASTLSLGGNQPQHF,TGTGCCAGCACTTTAAGTTTGGGGGGCAATCAGCCCCAGCATTTT
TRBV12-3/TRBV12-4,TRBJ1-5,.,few,CASSLSGSINQPQHF,TGTGCCAGCAGTTTATCAGGCAGCATCAATCAGCCCCAGCATTTT
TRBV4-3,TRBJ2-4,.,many,CASSQDLGGPGLAKNIQYF,TGCGCCAGCAGCCAAGATCTTGGGGGCCCGGGGCTAGCCAAAAACATTCAGTACTTC